This is a list of T cell receptor beta chains from one sample in a study of vaccination and CD4 T cells after COVID-19. TCRdb re-analysed the PCR reads in MiXCR, keeping a single row per CDR3 protein. The repertoire holds 8,500 to 14,000 distinct CDR3 sequences, with 69% as singletons. No cognate antigen is known for these TCRs. The sample comprised CD4+ T cells from blood, cultured in vitro. Receptors were obtained from a human donor who had recovered from COVID-19. Both conserved end residues are part of each CDR3. Fields, in order: clone size, D gene, V gene, J gene, CDR3 protein, CDR3 DNA. D genes are given only for firm matches. Clone sizes are given selectively: once, few, many, or a class where the clone is expanded.

abundance: NA
d_gene: NA
v_gene: TRBV6-2/TRBV6-3
j_gene: TRBJ1-2
CDR3aa: CASSYPTDKEINYGYTF
CDR3nt: TGTGCCAGCAGTTACCCCACGGACAAGGAGATTAACTATGGCTACACCTTC

abundance: NA
d_gene: NA
v_gene: TRBV12-3/TRBV12-4
j_gene: TRBJ2-1
CDR3aa: CASSPRRYNEQFF
CDR3nt: TGTGCCAGCAGTCCCCGGCGTTACAATGAGCAGTTCTTC

abundance: NA
d_gene: NA
v_gene: TRBV20-1
j_gene: TRBJ1-2
CDR3aa: CSARGGDLNYGYTF
CDR3nt: TGCAGTGCTAGGGGGGGAGACCTCAACTATGGCTACACCTTC

abundance: NA
d_gene: TRBD1
v_gene: TRBV2
j_gene: TRBJ1-2
CDR3aa: CASTVTGINYGYTF
CDR3nt: TGTGCCAGCACTGTGACAGGGATTAACTATGGCTACACCTTC

abundance: NA
d_gene: NA
v_gene: TRBV12-3/TRBV12-4
j_gene: TRBJ1-4
CDR3aa: CASSFRSAVNEKLFF
CDR3nt: TGTGCCAGCAGTTTCCGGTCCGCAGTAAATGAAAAACTGTTTTTT

abundance: NA
d_gene: NA
v_gene: TRBV20-1
j_gene: TRBJ2-7
CDR3aa: CSASRTPYEQYF
CDR3nt: TGCAGTGCTAGCCGGACTCCTTACGAGCAGTACTTC

abundance: NA
d_gene: NA
v_gene: TRBV15
j_gene: TRBJ1-6
CDR3aa: CATSRDANRAFNNSPLHF
CDR3nt: TGTGCCACCAGCAGAGACGCGAACAGGGCGTTCAATAATTCACCCCTCCACTTT

abundance: NA
d_gene: NA
v_gene: TRBV6-2/TRBV6-3
j_gene: TRBJ2-2
CDR3aa: CASTLRPGELFF
CDR3nt: TGTGCCAGCACTTTAAGACCCGGGGAGCTGTTTTTT

abundance: large
d_gene: NA
v_gene: TRBV12-3/TRBV12-4
j_gene: TRBJ2-2
CDR3aa: CASCPEGDTGELFF
CDR3nt: TGTGCCAGCTGCCCCGAGGGGGACACCGGGGAGCTGTTTTTT

abundance: NA
d_gene: NA
v_gene: TRBV19
j_gene: TRBJ1-1
CDR3aa: CASSIDSGGTEAFF
CDR3nt: TGTGCCAGTAGTATAGATTCGGGCGGCACTGAAGCTTTCTTT

abundance: few
d_gene: TRBD1
v_gene: TRBV12-3/TRBV12-4
j_gene: TRBJ1-1
CDR3aa: CASSRQGVLVTEAFF
CDR3nt: TGTGCCAGCAGTCGCCAGGGGGTGCTCGTCACTGAAGCTTTCTTT

abundance: NA
d_gene: NA
v_gene: TRBV6-2/TRBV6-3
j_gene: TRBJ1-5
CDR3aa: CASSVNPIQPQHF
CDR3nt: TGTGCCAGCAGCGTCAACCCCATCCAGCCCCAGCATTTT

abundance: NA
d_gene: TRBD1
v_gene: TRBV10-1
j_gene: TRBJ2-7
CDR3aa: CASSGTRGQGKLYEQYF
CDR3nt: TGCGCCAGCAGTGGGACGAGGGGACAGGGGAAGTTGTACGAGCAGTACTTC

abundance: once
d_gene: NA
v_gene: TRBV30
j_gene: TRBJ1-3
CDR3aa: CAWSVRGPGNTIYF
CDR3nt: TGTGCCTGGAGTGTACGGGGGCCAGGAAACACCATATATTTT

abundance: once
d_gene: NA
v_gene: TRBV6-2/TRBV6-3
j_gene: TRBJ1-1
CDR3aa: CASSYANTEAFF
CDR3nt: TGTGCCAGCAGTTACGCGAACACTGAAGCTTTCTTT

abundance: NA
d_gene: NA
v_gene: TRBV2
j_gene: TRBJ2-2
CDR3aa: CASKAETSNTGELFF
CDR3nt: TGTGCCAGCAAGGCGGAGACATCGAACACCGGGGAGCTGTTTTTT

abundance: NA
d_gene: NA
v_gene: TRBV11-1
j_gene: TRBJ2-7
CDR3aa: CASSPEGGSEQYF
CDR3nt: TGCGCCAGCAGCCCAGAAGGGGGAAGCGAGCAGTACTTC

abundance: NA
d_gene: NA
v_gene: TRBV7-2
j_gene: TRBJ1-5
CDR3aa: CASSVTGNQPQHF
CDR3nt: TGTGCCAGCAGCGTAACAGGGAATCAGCCCCAGCATTTT

abundance: NA
d_gene: TRBD2
v_gene: TRBV20-1
j_gene: TRBJ2-1
CDR3aa: CSALAASGSHNEQFF
CDR3nt: TGCAGTGCCCTGGCGGCTAGCGGGAGCCACAATGAGCAGTTCTTC

abundance: NA
d_gene: NA
v_gene: TRBV19
j_gene: TRBJ1-2
CDR3aa: CASSITQGPYLYGYTF
CDR3nt: TGTGCCAGTAGTATAACACAGGGACCTTACCTCTATGGCTACACCTTC

abundance: NA
d_gene: NA
v_gene: TRBV2
j_gene: TRBJ1-1
CDR3aa: CASSEPHILQGVRSEYEAFF
CDR3nt: TGTGCCAGCAGTGAACCACATATATTACAGGGAGTCCGATCCGAATATGAAGCTTTCTTT

abundance: NA
d_gene: NA
v_gene: TRBV19
j_gene: TRBJ1-5
CDR3aa: CASEHRAGNQPQHF
CDR3nt: TGTGCCAGCGAACACAGGGCGGGCAATCAGCCCCAGCATTTT

abundance: NA
d_gene: NA
v_gene: TRBV12-3/TRBV12-4
j_gene: TRBJ1-6
CDR3aa: CASRGTSRYNSLLHF
CDR3nt: TGTGCCAGCAGGGGGACTTCCCGCTATAATTCACTCCTCCACTTT

abundance: few
d_gene: NA
v_gene: TRBV7-6
j_gene: TRBJ1-3
CDR3aa: CASSLDTAGSTIYF
CDR3nt: TGTGCCAGCAGCTTAGATACGGCAGGGAGCACCATATATTTT

abundance: NA
d_gene: TRBD1
v_gene: TRBV20-1
j_gene: TRBJ2-1
CDR3aa: CRGARDRAPEQFF
CDR3nt: TGCAGGGGGGCGCGGGACAGGGCCCCTGAGCAGTTCTTC

abundance: NA
d_gene: TRBD1
v_gene: TRBV11-3
j_gene: TRBJ1-1
CDR3aa: CASSLGDSANTEAFF
CDR3nt: TGTGCCAGCAGCTTAGGGGACAGCGCGAACACTGAAGCTTTCTTT

abundance: NA
d_gene: NA
v_gene: TRBV5-4
j_gene: TRBJ1-2
CDR3aa: CASSSSQGYGYTF
CDR3nt: TGTGCCAGCAGCTCCTCCCAGGGGTATGGCTACACCTTC

abundance: NA
d_gene: NA
v_gene: TRBV6-1
j_gene: TRBJ1-2
CDR3aa: CASSEKPPTGRSGYTF
CDR3nt: TGTGCCAGCAGTGAAAAACCGCCTACAGGGAGAAGCGGCTACACCTTC

abundance: NA
d_gene: TRBD2
v_gene: TRBV20-1
j_gene: TRBJ2-1
CDR3aa: CSAGGTSGGSFSYNEQFF
CDR3nt: TGCAGTGCCGGCGGGACTAGCGGGGGGTCGTTCTCCTACAATGAGCAGTTCTTC

abundance: NA
d_gene: TRBD2
v_gene: TRBV6-2/TRBV6-3
j_gene: TRBJ2-1
CDR3aa: CASSYISGSNEQFF
CDR3nt: TGTGCCAGCAGTTACATCAGCGGGAGTAATGAGCAGTTCTTC

abundance: NA
d_gene: NA
v_gene: TRBV19
j_gene: TRBJ1-5
CDR3aa: CASRPKGQPQHF
CDR3nt: TGTGCCAGTAGACCTAAAGGTCAGCCCCAGCATTTT

abundance: few
d_gene: NA
v_gene: TRBV20-1
j_gene: TRBJ1-3
CDR3aa: CSASWAGKVNTIYF
CDR3nt: TGCAGTGCTAGTTGGGCAGGGAAAGTAAACACCATATATTTT

abundance: NA
d_gene: NA
v_gene: TRBV27
j_gene: TRBJ1-6
CDR3aa: CASSFRSTSSYNSPLHF
CDR3nt: TGTGCCAGCAGTTTTAGGAGTACGAGCTCCTATAATTCACCCCTCCACTTT

abundance: few
d_gene: NA
v_gene: TRBV20-1
j_gene: TRBJ1-1
CDR3aa: CSAPDPGRWNTEAFF
CDR3nt: TGCAGTGCTCCCGACCCGGGGCGGTGGAACACTGAAGCTTTCTTT

abundance: NA
d_gene: TRBD2
v_gene: TRBV20-1
j_gene: TRBJ2-1
CDR3aa: CSKAGVNGNEQFF
CDR3nt: TGCAGTAAAGCGGGAGTCAACGGCAATGAGCAGTTCTTC

abundance: NA
d_gene: TRBD2
v_gene: TRBV6-5
j_gene: TRBJ2-5
CDR3aa: CASSSAGGGQETQYF
CDR3nt: TGTGCCAGCAGTTCAGCGGGAGGGGGCCAAGAGACCCAGTACTTC

abundance: NA
d_gene: NA
v_gene: TRBV5-1
j_gene: TRBJ1-3
CDR3aa: CASSLTGNTGNTIYF
CDR3nt: TGCGCCAGCAGCTTAACGGGAAACACTGGAAACACCATATATTTT

abundance: NA
d_gene: TRBD2
v_gene: TRBV28
j_gene: TRBJ2-1
CDR3aa: CASSSGLGVYEQFF
CDR3nt: TGTGCCAGCAGTTCAGGACTAGGTGTGTATGAGCAGTTCTTC

abundance: few
d_gene: TRBD1
v_gene: TRBV11-2
j_gene: TRBJ1-1
CDR3aa: CASSPSGGSLLMNTEAFF
CDR3nt: TGTGCCAGCAGCCCCTCAGGGGGAAGCCTTCTTATGAACACTGAAGCTTTCTTT

abundance: once
d_gene: NA
v_gene: TRBV2
j_gene: TRBJ2-2
CDR3aa: CASSQEGPRTGELFF
CDR3nt: TGTGCCAGCTCCCAAGAAGGTCCCAGGACCGGGGAGCTGTTTTTT

abundance: NA
d_gene: NA
v_gene: TRBV11-2
j_gene: TRBJ2-7
CDR3aa: CASRLRDSSSYEQYF
CDR3nt: TGTGCCAGCAGACTCCGGGACTCGAGCTCCTACGAGCAGTACTTC

abundance: NA
d_gene: NA
v_gene: TRBV2
j_gene: TRBJ1-6
CDR3aa: CASMGYSPLHF
CDR3nt: TGTGCCAGCATGGGATATTCACCCCTCCACTTT

abundance: NA
d_gene: NA
v_gene: TRBV20-1
j_gene: TRBJ1-2
CDR3aa: CSARGTSNYGYTF
CDR3nt: TGCAGTGCTAGAGGGACCTCTAACTATGGCTACACCTTC

abundance: NA
d_gene: NA
v_gene: TRBV19
j_gene: TRBJ1-2
CDR3aa: CASMLGTYRGYTF
CDR3nt: TGTGCCAGTATGTTGGGAACGTATCGAGGCTACACCTTC

abundance: NA
d_gene: NA
v_gene: TRBV20-1
j_gene: TRBJ2-7
CDR3aa: CSASQSGLPYEQYF
CDR3nt: TGCAGTGCTTCCCAATCAGGGCTACCCTACGAGCAGTACTTC

abundance: NA
d_gene: TRBD2
v_gene: TRBV6-2/TRBV6-3
j_gene: TRBJ2-3
CDR3aa: CASSTHELAGSTDTQYF
CDR3nt: TGTGCCAGCAGTACGCATGAACTAGCGGGATCCACAGATACGCAGTATTTT

abundance: NA
d_gene: TRBD1
v_gene: TRBV7-9
j_gene: TRBJ1-2
CDR3aa: CASSAGGADGYTF
CDR3nt: TGTGCCAGCTCGGCAGGGGGCGCAGATGGCTACACCTTC

abundance: few
d_gene: NA
v_gene: TRBV19
j_gene: TRBJ1-1
CDR3aa: CASSIRQAPEAFF
CDR3nt: TGTGCCAGTAGTATACGACAGGCACCTGAAGCTTTCTTT

abundance: NA
d_gene: NA
v_gene: TRBV20-1
j_gene: TRBJ1-6
CDR3aa: CSARGGSSYNSPLHF
CDR3nt: TGCAGTGCTAGAGGTGGGAGCTCCTATAATTCACCCCTCCACTTT

abundance: NA
d_gene: NA
v_gene: TRBV24-1
j_gene: TRBJ2-3
CDR3aa: CATSEPTIPDTQYF
CDR3nt: TGTGCCACCAGTGAGCCGACTATCCCAGATACGCAGTATTTT

abundance: NA
d_gene: NA
v_gene: TRBV12-3/TRBV12-4
j_gene: TRBJ2-4
CDR3aa: CASSSTGTNIQYF
CDR3nt: TGTGCCAGCAGTTCGACAGGCACCAACATTCAGTACTTC

abundance: few
d_gene: TRBD1
v_gene: TRBV2
j_gene: TRBJ2-1
CDR3aa: CASSGQGNEQFF
CDR3nt: TGTGCCAGCAGCGGACAGGGGAATGAGCAGTTCTTC

abundance: NA
d_gene: NA
v_gene: TRBV9
j_gene: TRBJ2-1
CDR3aa: CASSVGDGQTNEQFF
CDR3nt: TGTGCCAGCAGCGTAGGGGACGGGCAGACCAATGAGCAGTTCTTC

abundance: NA
d_gene: NA
v_gene: TRBV15
j_gene: TRBJ2-3
CDR3aa: CATSTYTDTQYF
CDR3nt: TGTGCCACCAGCACGTACACAGATACGCAGTATTTT

abundance: few
d_gene: TRBD1
v_gene: TRBV10-2
j_gene: TRBJ2-7
CDR3aa: CASSEVAGGAYEQYF
CDR3nt: TGCGCCAGCAGTGAGGTGGCAGGGGGAGCCTACGAGCAGTACTTC

abundance: NA
d_gene: NA
v_gene: TRBV20-1
j_gene: TRBJ1-5
CDR3aa: CSASGVNQPQHF
CDR3nt: TGCAGTGCTTCAGGGGTTAATCAGCCCCAGCATTTT

abundance: few
d_gene: NA
v_gene: TRBV11-2
j_gene: TRBJ1-2
CDR3aa: CASSVGTLYGYTF
CDR3nt: TGTGCCAGCAGCGTAGGGACACTCTATGGCTACACCTTC

abundance: NA
d_gene: NA
v_gene: TRBV15
j_gene: TRBJ2-1
CDR3aa: CATSRSRVKDNEQFF
CDR3nt: TGTGCCACCAGCAGATCCAGGGTTAAAGACAATGAGCAGTTCTTC

abundance: few
d_gene: NA
v_gene: TRBV6-1
j_gene: TRBJ1-5
CDR3aa: CASSAGKYNQPQHF
CDR3nt: TGTGCCAGCAGTGCCGGGAAATACAATCAGCCCCAGCATTTT

abundance: NA
d_gene: TRBD1
v_gene: TRBV19
j_gene: TRBJ1-5
CDR3aa: CASRGDRDSNQPQHF
CDR3nt: TGTGCCAGTAGGGGGGACAGGGATAGCAATCAGCCCCAGCATTTT